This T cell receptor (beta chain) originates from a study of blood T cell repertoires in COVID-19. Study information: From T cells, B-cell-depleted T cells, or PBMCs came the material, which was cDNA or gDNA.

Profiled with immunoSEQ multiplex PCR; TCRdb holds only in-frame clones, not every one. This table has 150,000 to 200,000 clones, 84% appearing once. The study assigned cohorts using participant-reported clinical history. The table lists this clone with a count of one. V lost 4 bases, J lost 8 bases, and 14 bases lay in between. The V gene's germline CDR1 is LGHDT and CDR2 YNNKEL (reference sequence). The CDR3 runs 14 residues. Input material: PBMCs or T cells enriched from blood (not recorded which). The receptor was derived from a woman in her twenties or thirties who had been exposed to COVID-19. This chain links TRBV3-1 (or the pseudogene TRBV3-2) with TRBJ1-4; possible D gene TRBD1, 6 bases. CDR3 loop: CASSPKTGTEKLFF. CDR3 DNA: TGTGCCAGCAGCCCCAAGACAGGAACCGAAAAACTGTTTTTT.